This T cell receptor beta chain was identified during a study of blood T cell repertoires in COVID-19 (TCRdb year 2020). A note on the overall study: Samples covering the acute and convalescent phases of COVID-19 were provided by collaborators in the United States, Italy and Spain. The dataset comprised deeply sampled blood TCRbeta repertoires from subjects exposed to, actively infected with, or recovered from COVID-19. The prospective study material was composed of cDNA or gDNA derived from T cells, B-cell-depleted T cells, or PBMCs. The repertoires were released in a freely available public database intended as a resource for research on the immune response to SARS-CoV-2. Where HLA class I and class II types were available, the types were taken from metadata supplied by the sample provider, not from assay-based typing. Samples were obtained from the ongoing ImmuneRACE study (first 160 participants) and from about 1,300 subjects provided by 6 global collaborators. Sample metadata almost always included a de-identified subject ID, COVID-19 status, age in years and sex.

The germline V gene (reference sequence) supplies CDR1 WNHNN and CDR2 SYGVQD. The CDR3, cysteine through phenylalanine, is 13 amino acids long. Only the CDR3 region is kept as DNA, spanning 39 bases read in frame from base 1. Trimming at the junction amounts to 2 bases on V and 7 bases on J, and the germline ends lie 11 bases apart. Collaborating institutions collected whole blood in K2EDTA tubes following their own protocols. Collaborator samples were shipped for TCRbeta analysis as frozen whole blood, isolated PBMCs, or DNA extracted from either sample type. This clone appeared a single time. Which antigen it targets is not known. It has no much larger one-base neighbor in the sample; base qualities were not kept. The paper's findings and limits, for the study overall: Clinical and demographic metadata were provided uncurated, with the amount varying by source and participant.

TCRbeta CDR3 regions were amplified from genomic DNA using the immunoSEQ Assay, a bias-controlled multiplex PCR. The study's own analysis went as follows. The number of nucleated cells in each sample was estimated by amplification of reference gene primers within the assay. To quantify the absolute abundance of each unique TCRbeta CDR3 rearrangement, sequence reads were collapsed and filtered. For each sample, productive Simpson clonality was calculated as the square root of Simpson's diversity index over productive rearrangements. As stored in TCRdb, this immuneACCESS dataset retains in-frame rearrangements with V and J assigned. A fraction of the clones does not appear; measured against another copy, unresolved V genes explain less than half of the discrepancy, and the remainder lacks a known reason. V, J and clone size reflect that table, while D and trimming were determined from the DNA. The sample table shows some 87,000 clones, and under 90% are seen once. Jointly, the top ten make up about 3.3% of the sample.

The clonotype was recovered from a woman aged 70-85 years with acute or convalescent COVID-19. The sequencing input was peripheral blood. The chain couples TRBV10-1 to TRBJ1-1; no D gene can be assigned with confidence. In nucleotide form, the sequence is TGCGCCAGCAGTGAGGGCAGGTCCTATGAAGCTTTCTTT. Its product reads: CASSEGRSYEAFF.